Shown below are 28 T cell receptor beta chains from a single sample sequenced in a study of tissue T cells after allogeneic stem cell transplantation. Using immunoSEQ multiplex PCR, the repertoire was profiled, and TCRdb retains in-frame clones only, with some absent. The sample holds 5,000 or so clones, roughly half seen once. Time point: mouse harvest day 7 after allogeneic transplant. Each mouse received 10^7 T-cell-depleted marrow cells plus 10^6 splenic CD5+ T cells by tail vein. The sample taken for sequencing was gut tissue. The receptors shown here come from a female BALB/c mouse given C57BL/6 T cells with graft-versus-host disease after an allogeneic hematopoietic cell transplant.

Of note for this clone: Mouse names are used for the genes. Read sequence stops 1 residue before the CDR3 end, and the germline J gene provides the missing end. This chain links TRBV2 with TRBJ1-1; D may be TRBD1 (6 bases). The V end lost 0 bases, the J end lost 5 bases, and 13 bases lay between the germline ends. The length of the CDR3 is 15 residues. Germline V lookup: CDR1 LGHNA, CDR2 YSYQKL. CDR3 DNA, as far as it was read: TGTGCCAGCAGCCAAGATCCACAGGGAGGGACAGAAGTCTTC. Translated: CASSQDPQGGTEVF. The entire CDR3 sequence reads CASSQDPQGGTEVFF.

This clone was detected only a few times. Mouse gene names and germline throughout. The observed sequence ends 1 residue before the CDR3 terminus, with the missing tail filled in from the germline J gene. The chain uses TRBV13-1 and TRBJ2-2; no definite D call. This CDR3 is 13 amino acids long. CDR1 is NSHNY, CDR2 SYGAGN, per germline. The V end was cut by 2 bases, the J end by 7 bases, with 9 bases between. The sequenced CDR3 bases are TGTGCCAGCAGTGAAGATGGAAGCGGGCAGCTCTAC. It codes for CASSEDGSGQLY. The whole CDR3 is CASSEDGSGQLYF.

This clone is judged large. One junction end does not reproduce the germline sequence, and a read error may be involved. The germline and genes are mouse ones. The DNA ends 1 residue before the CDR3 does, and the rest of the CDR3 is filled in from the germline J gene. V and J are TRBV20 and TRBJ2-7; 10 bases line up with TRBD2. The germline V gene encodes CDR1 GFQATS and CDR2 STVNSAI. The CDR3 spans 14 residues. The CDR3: CGAWDWGSSYEQYF. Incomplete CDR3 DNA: TGTGGTGCTTGGGACTGGGGTAGCTCCTATGAACAGTAC.

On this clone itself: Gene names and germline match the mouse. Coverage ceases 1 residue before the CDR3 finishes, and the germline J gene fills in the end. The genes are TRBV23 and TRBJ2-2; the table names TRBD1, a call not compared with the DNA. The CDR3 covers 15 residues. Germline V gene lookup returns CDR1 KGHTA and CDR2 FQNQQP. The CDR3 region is CSSTRDRGNTGQLYF. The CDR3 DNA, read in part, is TGCTCCAGCACCCGGGACAGGGGAAACACCGGGCAGCTCTAC.

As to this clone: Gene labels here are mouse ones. The sequenced CDR3 bases are TGTGCCAGCATCAACAGGATTTCCAACGAAAGATTATTT. Amino acid sequence: CASINRISNERLF. The whole CDR3 protein reads CASINRISNERLFF. The chain employs TRBV26 and TRBJ1-4; TRBD1 is a possible D gene (5 bases). The read ends 1 residue shy of where the CDR3 ends; the end is completed using the germline J gene. Germline V gives CDR1 KGHPV, CDR2 FQNQEV (reference sequence). Trimming cost V 7 bases and J 0 bases, with 9 bases left between them. The CDR3 is 14 amino acids.

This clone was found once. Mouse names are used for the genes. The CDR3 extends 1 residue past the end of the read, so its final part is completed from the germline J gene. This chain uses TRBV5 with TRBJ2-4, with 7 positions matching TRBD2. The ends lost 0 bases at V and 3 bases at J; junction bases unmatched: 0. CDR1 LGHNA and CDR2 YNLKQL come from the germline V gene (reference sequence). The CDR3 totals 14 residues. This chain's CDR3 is CASSQDWGQNTLYF. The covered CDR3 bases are TGTGCCAGCAGCCAAGACTGGGGGCAAAACACCTTGTAC.

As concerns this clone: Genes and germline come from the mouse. The CDR3 region is CSSSQGDNIETLYF. The covered CDR3 bases are TGCTCCAGCAGTCAAGGGGACAACATAGAAACGCTGTAT. The chain has TRBV23 and TRBJ2-3; the listed D gene, TRBD1, was not tested against the DNA. The read ends 1 residue shy of where the CDR3 ends; the end is completed using the germline J gene. In germline, CDR1 is KGHTA, CDR2 FQNQQP. The CDR3 is made up of 14 amino acids.

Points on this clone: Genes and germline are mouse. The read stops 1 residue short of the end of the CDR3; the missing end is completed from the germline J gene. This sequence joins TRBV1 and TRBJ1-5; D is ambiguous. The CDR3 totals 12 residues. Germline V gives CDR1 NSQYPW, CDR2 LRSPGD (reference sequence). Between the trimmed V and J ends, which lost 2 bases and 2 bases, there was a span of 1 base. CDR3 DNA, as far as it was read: TGCACCTGCAGTGCATACAACCAGGCTCCGCTT. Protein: CTCSAYNQAPL. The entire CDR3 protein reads CTCSAYNQAPLF.

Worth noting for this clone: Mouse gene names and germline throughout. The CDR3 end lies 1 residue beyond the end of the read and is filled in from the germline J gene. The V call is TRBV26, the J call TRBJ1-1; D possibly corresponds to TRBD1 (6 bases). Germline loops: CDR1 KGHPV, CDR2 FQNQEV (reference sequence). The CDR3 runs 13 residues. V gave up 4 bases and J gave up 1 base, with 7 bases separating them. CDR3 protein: CASSPTGNTEVFF. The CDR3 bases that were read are TGTGCCAGCAGTCCGACAGGGAACACAGAAGTCTTC.

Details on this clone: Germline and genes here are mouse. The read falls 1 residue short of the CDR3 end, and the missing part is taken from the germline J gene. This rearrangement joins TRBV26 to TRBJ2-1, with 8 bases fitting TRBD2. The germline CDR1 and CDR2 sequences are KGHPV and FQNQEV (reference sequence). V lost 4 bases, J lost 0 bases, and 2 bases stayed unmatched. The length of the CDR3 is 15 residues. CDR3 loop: CASSQLGVNYAEQFF. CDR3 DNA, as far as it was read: TGTGCCAGCAGTCAACTGGGGGTTAACTATGCTGAGCAGTTC. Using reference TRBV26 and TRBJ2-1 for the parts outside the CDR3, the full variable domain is NSKVIQTPRYLVKGQGQKAKMRCIPEKGHPVVFWYQQNKNNEFKFLINFQNQEVLQQIDMTEKRFSAECPSNSPCSLEIQSSEAGDSALYLCASSQLGVNYAEQFFGPGTRLTVL.

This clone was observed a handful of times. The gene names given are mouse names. The CDR3 is CASRDNTEVFF. The CDR3 DNA, read in part, is TGTGCCAGCAGGGACAACACAGAAGTCTTC. The V and J genes are TRBV13-3 and TRBJ1-1; D remains unclear. The CDR3 end is not reached by the read, which stops 1 residue before it; the germline J gene fills it in. The V and J ends lost 5 bases and 2 bases respectively, with 4 bases between them. The CDR3 extends over 11 amino acids. The V gene's germline CDR1 is NNHDY and CDR2 SYVADS.

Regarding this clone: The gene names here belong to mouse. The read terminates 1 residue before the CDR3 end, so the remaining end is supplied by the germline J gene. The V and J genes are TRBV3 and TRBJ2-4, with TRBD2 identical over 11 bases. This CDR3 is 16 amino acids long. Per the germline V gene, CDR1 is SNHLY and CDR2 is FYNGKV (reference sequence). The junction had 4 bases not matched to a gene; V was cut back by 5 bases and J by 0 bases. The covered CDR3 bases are TGTGCCAGCAGCCCGGGACTGGGGGTTAGTCAAAACACCTTGTAC. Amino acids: CASSPGLGVSQNTLY. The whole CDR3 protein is CASSPGLGVSQNTLYF.

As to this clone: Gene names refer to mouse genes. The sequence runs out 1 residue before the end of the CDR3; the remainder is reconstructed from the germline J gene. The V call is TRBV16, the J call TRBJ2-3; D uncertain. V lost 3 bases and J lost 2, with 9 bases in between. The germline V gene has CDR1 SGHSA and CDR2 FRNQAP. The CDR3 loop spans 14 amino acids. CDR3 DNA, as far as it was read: TGTGCAAGCAGCTTGGGAGGGTTTGCAGAAACGCTGTAT. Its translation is CASSLGGFAETLY. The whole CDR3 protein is CASSLGGFAETLYF.

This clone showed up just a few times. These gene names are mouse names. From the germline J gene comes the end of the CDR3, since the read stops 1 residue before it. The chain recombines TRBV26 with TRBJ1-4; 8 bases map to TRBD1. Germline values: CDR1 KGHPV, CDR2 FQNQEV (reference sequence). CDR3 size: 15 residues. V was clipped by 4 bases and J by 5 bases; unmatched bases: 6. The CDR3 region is CASSRQGQGNERLFF. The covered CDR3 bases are TGTGCCAGCAGTCGACAGGGGCAGGGAAACGAAAGATTATTT.

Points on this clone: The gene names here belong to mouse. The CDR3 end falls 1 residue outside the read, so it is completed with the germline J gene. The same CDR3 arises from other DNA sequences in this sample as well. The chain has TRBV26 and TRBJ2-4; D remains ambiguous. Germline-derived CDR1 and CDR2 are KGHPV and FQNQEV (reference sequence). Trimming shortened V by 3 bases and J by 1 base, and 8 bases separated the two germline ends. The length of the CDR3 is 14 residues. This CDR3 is CASSLGLGQNTLYF. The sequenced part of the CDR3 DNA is TGTGCCAGCAGTCTAGGGCTGGGTCAAAACACCTTGTAC.

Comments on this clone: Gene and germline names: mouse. CDR3: CASSPPNNNQAPLF. The sequenced part of the CDR3 DNA is TGTGCCAGCAGTCCTCCAAATAACAACCAGGCTCCGCTT. The J gene is TRBJ1-5, the V gene TRBV24; D not certain. Read coverage stops 1 residue before the CDR3 terminus; the germline J gene supplies the remainder. CDR3 size: 14 residues. Germline V gives CDR1 KGHTA, CDR2 FRNEEI. V lost 4 bases to trimming and J lost 0 bases, with 7 bases between them.

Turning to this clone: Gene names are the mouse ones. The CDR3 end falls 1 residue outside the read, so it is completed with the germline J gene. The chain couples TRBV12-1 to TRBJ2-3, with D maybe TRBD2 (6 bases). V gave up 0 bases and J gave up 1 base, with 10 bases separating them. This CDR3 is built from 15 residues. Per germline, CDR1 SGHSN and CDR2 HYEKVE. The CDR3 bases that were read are TGTGCCAGCTCTCTCAACCCTGGGGGTGCAGAAACGCTGTAT. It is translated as CASSLNPGGAETLY. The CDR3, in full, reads CASSLNPGGAETLYF.

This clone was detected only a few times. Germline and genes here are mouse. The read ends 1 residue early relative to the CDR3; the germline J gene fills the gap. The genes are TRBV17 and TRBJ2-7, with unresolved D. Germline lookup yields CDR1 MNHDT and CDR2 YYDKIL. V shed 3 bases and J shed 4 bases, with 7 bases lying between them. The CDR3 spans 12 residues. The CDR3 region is CASSSDTYEQYF. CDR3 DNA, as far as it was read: TGTGCTAGCAGTAGTGACACTTATGAACAGTAC.

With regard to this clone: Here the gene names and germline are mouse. The CDR3 reads CASSQDGGGAPLF. Partial CDR3 DNA: TGTGCCAGCAGCCAAGATGGAGGGGGGGCTCCGCTT. V usage is TRBV5 and J usage is TRBJ1-5; a weak D match, TRBD1 (6 bases). The CDR3 end falls 1 residue outside the read, so it is completed with the germline J gene. The CDR3 runs 13 residues. Germline CDR1 and CDR2: LGHNA and YNLKQL (reference sequence). Trimming left V 0 bases short and J 9 bases short, with 9 bases between.

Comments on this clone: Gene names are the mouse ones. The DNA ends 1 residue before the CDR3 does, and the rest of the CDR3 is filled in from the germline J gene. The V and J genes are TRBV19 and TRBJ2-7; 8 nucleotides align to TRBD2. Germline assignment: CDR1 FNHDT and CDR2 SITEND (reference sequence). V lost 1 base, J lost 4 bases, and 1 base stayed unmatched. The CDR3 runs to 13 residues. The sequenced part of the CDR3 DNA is TGTGCCAGCAGTATATCTGGGGGGTATGAACAGTAC. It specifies CASSISGGYEQY. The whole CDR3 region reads CASSISGGYEQYF.

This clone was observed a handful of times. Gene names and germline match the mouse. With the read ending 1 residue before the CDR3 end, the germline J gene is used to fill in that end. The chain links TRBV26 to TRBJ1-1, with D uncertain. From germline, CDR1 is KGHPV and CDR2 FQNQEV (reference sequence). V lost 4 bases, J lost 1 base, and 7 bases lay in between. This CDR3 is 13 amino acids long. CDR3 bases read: TGTGCCAGCAGTCCCGTCAGAAACACAGAAGTCTTC. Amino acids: CASSPVRNTEVF. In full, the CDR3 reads CASSPVRNTEVFF.

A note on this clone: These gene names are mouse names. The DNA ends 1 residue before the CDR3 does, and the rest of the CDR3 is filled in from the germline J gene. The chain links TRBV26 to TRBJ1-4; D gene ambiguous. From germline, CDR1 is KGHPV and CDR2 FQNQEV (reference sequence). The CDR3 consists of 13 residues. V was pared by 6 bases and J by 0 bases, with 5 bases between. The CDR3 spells CASSQLSNERLFF. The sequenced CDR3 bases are TGTGCCAGCAGCCAGCTTTCCAACGAAAGATTATTT. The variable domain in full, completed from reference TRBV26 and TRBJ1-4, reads NSKVIQTPRYLVKGQGQKAKMRCIPEKGHPVVFWYQQNKNNEFKFLINFQNQEVLQQIDMTEKRFSAECPSNSPCSLEIQSSEAGDSALYLCASSQLSNERLFFGHGTKLSVL.

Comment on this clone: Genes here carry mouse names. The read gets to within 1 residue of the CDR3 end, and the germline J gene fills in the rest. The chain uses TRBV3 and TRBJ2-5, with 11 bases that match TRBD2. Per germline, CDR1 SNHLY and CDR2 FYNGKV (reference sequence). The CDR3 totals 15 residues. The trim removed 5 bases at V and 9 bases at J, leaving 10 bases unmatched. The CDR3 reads CASSNGLGGSVTQYF. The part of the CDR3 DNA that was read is TGTGCCAGCAGCAACGGACTGGGGGGATCCGTGACCCAGTAC.

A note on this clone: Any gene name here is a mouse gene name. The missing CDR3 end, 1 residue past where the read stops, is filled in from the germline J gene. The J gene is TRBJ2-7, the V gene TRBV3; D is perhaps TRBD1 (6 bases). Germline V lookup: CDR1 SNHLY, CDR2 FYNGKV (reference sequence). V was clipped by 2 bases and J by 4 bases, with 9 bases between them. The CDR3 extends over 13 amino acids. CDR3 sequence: CASSLLGQYEQYF. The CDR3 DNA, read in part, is TGTGCCAGCAGCTTATTGGGACAATATGAACAGTAC.

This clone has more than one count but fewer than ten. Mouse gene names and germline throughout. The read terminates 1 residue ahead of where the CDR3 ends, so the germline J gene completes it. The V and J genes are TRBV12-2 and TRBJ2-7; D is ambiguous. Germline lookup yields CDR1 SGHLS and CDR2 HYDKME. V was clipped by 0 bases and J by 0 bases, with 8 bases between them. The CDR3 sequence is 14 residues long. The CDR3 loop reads CASSLHSSSYEQYF. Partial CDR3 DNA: TGTGCCAGCTCTCTCCACTCGAGCTCCTATGAACAGTAC. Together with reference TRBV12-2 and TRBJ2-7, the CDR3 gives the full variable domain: NSGVVQSPRYIIKGKGERSILKCIPISGHLSVAWYQQTQGQELKFFIQHYDKMERDKGNLPSRFSVQQFDDYHSEMNMSALELEDSAVYFCASSLHSSSYEQYFGPGTRLTVL.

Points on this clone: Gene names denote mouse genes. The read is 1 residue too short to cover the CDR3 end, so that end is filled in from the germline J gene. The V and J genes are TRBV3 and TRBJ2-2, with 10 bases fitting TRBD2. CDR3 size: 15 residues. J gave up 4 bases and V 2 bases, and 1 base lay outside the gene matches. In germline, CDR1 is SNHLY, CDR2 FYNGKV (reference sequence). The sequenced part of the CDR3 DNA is TGTGCCAGCAGCTTACTGGGGGGGCTCACCGGGCAGCTCTAC. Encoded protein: CASSLLGGLTGQLY. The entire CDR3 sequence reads CASSLLGGLTGQLYF.

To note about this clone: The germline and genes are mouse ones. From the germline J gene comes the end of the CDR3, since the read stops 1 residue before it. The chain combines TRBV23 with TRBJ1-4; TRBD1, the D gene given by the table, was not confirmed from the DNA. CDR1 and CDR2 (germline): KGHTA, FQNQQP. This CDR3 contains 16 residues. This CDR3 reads CSSSHGTGFSNERLFF. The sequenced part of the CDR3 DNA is TGCTCCAGCAGTCACGGGACAGGGTTTTCCAACGAAAGATTATTT.

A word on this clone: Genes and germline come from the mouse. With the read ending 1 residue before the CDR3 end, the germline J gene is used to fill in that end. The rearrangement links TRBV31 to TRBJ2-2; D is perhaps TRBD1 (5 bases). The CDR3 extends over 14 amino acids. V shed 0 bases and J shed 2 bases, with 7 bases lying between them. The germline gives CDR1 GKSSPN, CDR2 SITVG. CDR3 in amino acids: CAWSLGDNTGQLYF. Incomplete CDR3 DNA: TGTGCCTGGAGTCTAGGGGATAACACCGGGCAGCTCTAC.